These 15 T cell receptor beta chains came from one sample sequenced in a study of neurological immune-mediated disorders. TCRdb re-called the 5' RACE reads with MiXCR, one entry per CDR3 protein. The sample lists about 95,000 distinct CDR3 sequences; about 3.8% were seen once. The sequenced sample was PBMCs. The receptor source for this set is a woman between 18 and 29 years old with multiple sclerosis.

The V call is TRBV5-5, the J call TRBJ1-2; possible D gene TRBD1, 6 bases. The CDR3 contains 15 residues. The germline V gene encodes CDR1 SGHKS and CDR2 YYEKEE (reference sequence). V dropped 4 bases and J dropped 5 bases, with 18 bases sitting between them. The CDR3 spells CASSLTGAGEYGYTF. CDR3 in DNA: TGTGCCAGCAGCCTTACCGGGGCAGGGGAGTATGGCTACACCTTC.

This clonotype was observed at least ten times. The chain is built from TRBV20-1 and TRBJ2-4, with 10 bases lining up with TRBD2. CDR1 and CDR2 from the germline V gene are DFQATT and SNEGSKA (reference sequence). The CDR3 loop spans 13 amino acids. V shed 6 bases, J shed 7 bases, and the junction held 6 bases outside the gene matches. CDR3 protein: CSARTSGVNIQYF. As DNA, the CDR3 is TGCAGTGCCAGGACTAGCGGAGTTAACATTCAGTACTTC.

CDR3 in DNA: TGTGCCAGCAGCTTCCAGACCCTCACAGATACGCAGTATTTT. Translated: CASSFQTLTDTQYF. This rearrangement joins TRBV9 to TRBJ2-3; D uncertain. The CDR3 length is 14 residues. V lost 4 bases, J lost 2 bases, and 11 bases lay in between. The germline CDR1 and CDR2 sequences are SGDLS and YYNGEE.

This clonotype was seen at least ten times. The chain joins TRBV5-5 to TRBJ2-5, with 12 positions matching TRBD1. V gave up 0 bases and J gave up 4 bases; unmatched junction bases: 4. The germline V gene encodes CDR1 SGHKS and CDR2 YYEKEE (reference sequence). CDR3 length: 16 amino acids. The CDR3 DNA follows: TGTGCCAGCAGCTTGGGGGGACAGGGGGCGGCAGAGACCCAGTACTTC. It specifies CASSLGGQGAAETQYF.

This clonotype was recorded many times. CDR3 loop: CSATAHTGDGAFF. The CDR3, as DNA: TGCAGTGCTACAGCCCATACAGGGGATGGAGCTTTCTTT. This chain uses TRBV20-1 with TRBJ1-1, with TRBD1 identical over 7 bases. The V and J ends lost 4 bases and 10 bases, in that order; junction bases with no gene match: 12. Germline CDR1 reads DFQATT; CDR2 reads SNEGSKA (reference sequence). The CDR3 consists of 13 residues.

In its sample, this clonotype was seen many times. The CDR3 sequence is CASSNSWRASYNEQFF. CDR3 DNA sequence: TGTGCCAGCAGTAATTCATGGAGGGCCTCCTACAATGAGCAGTTCTTC. The chain combines TRBV6-5 with TRBJ2-1; D is possibly TRBD2 (6 bases). CDR1 and CDR2 (germline): MNHEY, SVGAGI. V was shortened by 5 bases and J by 0 bases, with 14 bases between the two germline ends. The CDR3 sequence is 16 residues long.

This clonotype has at least ten counts. The V and J genes are TRBV15 and TRBJ2-1; D possibly uses TRBD1 or TRBD2 (7 bases each). The CDR3 is 16 residues long. Trimming removed 0 bases at V and 5 bases at J, with 14 bases between. Germline V gene lookup returns CDR1 LNHNV and CDR2 YYDKDF (reference sequence). The CDR3 spells CATSRERAGGDNEQFF. The CDR3 coding sequence is TGTGCCACCAGCAGAGAGCGGGCAGGGGGGGACAATGAGCAGTTCTTC.

This clonotype was recorded at least ten times. The V gene is TRBV10-3, the J gene TRBJ1-3, with D possibly being TRBD1 (5 bases). The V end was cut by 2 bases, the J end by 0 bases, with 8 bases between. In germline, CDR1 is ENHRY, CDR2 SYGVKD. The CDR3 totals 15 residues. CDR3 sequence (DNA): TGTGCCATCAGTGAGGGGGGTAGCTCTGGAAACACCATATATTTT. Its protein is CAISEGGSSGNTIYF.

This clonotype was seen repeatedly, ten times or more. The chain recombines TRBV29-1 with TRBJ1-2, with D tentatively TRBD1 (5 bases). The CDR3 extends over 15 amino acids. V was clipped by 0 bases and J by 4 bases, with 15 bases between them. The V gene's germline CDR1 is SQVTM and CDR2 ANQGSEA. CDR3 sequence reads: CSVEEIDSGGYGYTF. DNA of the CDR3: TGCAGCGTTGAAGAGATCGACAGCGGGGGCTATGGCTACACCTTC.

This clonotype was seen a few times. The junction shows a germline mismatch at one end, possibly a read error. The V and J genes are TRBV5-1 and TRBJ2-7; TRBD2 matches 14 bases. Looked up from germline, CDR1 is SGHRS and CDR2 is YFSETQ. The length of the CDR3 is 15 residues. DNA of the CDR3: TGCCCCAGCAGAACGGGACTAGCGGGAGTAGACGAGCAGTACTTC. This sequence encodes CPSRTGLAGVDEQYF.

This clonotype showed up many times. The V and J genes are TRBV20-1 and TRBJ2-1; the D gene is possibly TRBD2 (6 bases). Germline assignment: CDR1 DFQATT and CDR2 SNEGSKA (reference sequence). The CDR3 covers 14 residues. V lost 5 bases and J lost 3, with 14 bases in between. CDR3 bases: TGCAGTGCTTCCCGATGGGGAGGCTACAATGAGCAGTTCTTC. It specifies CSASRWGGYNEQFF.

This clonotype has just a few counts. The chain joins TRBV4-2 to TRBJ1-1; 10 bases fit TRBD1. The CDR3 spans 16 residues. The V and J ends lost 4 bases and 1 base, in that order; junction bases with no gene match: 6. Germline CDR1 and CDR2: LGHNA and YNFKEQ. In nucleotides, the CDR3 is TGTGCCAGCAGCCCGACAGGGGGCTTCGGGAACACTGAAGCTTTCTTT. Translation: CASSPTGGFGNTEAFF.

Many counts were recorded for this clonotype. The rearrangement links TRBV25-1 to TRBJ2-7; no firm D call. Germline V gene data show CDR1 as MGHDK and CDR2 as SYGVNS. The V and J ends lost 6 bases and 4 bases respectively, with 10 bases between them. The CDR3 covers 12 residues. CDR3 sequence reads: CASSLTGYEQYF. The CDR3 region has the DNA TGTGCCAGCAGCCTGACCGGGTACGAGCAGTACTTC.

This clonotype has more than one count but fewer than ten. It may be a read error: a sequence one base away is much more abundant. J is TRBJ2-5 and V is TRBV20-1; D tentatively fits TRBD1 or TRBD2 (5 bases each). The ends were cut back, 4 bases at V and 4 bases at J, with 16 bases in the middle. CDR1 is DFQATT, CDR2 SNEGSKA, per germline (reference sequence). The CDR3 has 14 residues. CDR3 residues: CSAKTGKGRETQYF. The CDR3 DNA reads TGCAGTGCTAAGACGGGAAAGGGGAGAGAGACCCAGTACTTC.

This clonotype was detected ten times or more. This CDR3 is CSASSSGGAPTGELFF. The CDR3 region has the DNA TGCAGTGCTAGCTCTAGCGGGGGGGCCCCAACCGGGGAGCTGTTTTTT. The chain combines TRBV20-1 with TRBJ2-2, with TRBD2 identical over 12 bases. Germline V lookup: CDR1 DFQATT, CDR2 SNEGSKA (reference sequence). The CDR3 sequence is 16 residues long. V trimming: 3 bases; J trimming: 5 bases; junction bases outside the gene matches: 7.